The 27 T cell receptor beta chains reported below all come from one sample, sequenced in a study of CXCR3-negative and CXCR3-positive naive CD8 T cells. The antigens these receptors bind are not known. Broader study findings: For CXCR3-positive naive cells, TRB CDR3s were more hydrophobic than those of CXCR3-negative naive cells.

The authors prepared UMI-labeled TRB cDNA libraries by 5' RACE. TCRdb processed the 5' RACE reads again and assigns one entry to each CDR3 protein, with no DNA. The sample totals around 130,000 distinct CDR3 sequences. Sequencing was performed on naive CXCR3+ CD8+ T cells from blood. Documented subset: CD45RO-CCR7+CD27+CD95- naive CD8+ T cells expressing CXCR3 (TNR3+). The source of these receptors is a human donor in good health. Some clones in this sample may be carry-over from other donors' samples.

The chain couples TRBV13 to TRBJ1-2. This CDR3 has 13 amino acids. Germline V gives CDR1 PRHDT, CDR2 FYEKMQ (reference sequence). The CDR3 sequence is CASSSTVNYGYTF.

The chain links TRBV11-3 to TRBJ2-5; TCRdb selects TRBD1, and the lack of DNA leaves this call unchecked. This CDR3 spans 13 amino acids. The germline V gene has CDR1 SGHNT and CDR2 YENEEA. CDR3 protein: CASSPGALGDQYF. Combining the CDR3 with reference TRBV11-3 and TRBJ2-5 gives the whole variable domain EAGVVQSPRYKIIEKKQPVAFWCNPISGHNTLYWYLQNLGQGPELLIRYENEEAVDDSQLPKDRFSAERLKGVDSTLKIQPAELGDSAVYLCASSPGALGDQYFGPGTRLLVL.

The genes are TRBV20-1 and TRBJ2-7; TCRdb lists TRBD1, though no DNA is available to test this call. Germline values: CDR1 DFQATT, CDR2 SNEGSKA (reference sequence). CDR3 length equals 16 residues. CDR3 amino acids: CSASGPRDGPLYEQYF.

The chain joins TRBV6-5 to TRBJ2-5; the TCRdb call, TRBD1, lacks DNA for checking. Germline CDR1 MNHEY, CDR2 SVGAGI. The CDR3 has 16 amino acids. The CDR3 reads CASSYSAGAVQETQYF.

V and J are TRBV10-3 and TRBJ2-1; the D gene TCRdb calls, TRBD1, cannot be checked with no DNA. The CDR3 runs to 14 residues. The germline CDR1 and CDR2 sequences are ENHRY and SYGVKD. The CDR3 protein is CASIRDISYNEQFF.

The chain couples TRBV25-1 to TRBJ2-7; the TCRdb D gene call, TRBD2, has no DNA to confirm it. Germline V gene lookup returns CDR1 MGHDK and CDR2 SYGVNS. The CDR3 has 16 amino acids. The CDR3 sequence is CASSEYGTSGRGEQYF.

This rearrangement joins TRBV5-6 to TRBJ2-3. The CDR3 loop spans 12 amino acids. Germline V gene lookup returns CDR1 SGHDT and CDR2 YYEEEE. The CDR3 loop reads CASSLGAGTQYF.

The CDR3 here is CASSVGGVDTQYF. The chain carries TRBV9 and TRBJ2-3; TCRdb's D call, TRBD1, is unchecked because there is no DNA. The CDR3 is 13 amino acids. Germline CDR1 and CDR2: SGDLS and YYNGEE.

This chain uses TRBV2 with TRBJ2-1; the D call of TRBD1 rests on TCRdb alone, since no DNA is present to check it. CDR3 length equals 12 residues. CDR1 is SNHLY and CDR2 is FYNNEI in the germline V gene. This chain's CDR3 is CASLGGMNEQFF.

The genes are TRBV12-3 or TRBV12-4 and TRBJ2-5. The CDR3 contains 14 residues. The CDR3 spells CASSLTGGEETQYF.

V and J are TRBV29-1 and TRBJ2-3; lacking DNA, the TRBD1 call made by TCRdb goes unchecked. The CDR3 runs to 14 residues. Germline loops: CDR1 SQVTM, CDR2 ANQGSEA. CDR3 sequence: CSVGSGASTDTQYF.

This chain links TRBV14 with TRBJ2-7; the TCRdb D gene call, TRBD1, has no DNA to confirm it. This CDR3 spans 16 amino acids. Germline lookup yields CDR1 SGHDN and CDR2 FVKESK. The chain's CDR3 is CASSHPGDRIGHEQYF.

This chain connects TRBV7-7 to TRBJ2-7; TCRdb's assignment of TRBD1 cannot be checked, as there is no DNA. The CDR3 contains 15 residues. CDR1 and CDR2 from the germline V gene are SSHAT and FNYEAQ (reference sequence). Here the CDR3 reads CASSPLLATLDEQYF.

The CDR3 spells CASREVGLAANEQFF. This chain links TRBV5-5 with TRBJ2-1; the TCRdb D gene call, TRBD2, has no DNA to confirm it. The CDR3 has 15 amino acids. Germline CDR1 SGHKS, CDR2 YYEKEE (reference sequence).

The CDR3 is CASSYGGSRSDGYTF. The chain combines TRBV6-5 with TRBJ1-2; TCRdb gives TRBD1 as the D gene, but with no DNA this cannot be confirmed. Germline-derived CDR1 and CDR2 are MNHEY and SVGAGI. This CDR3 has 15 residues.

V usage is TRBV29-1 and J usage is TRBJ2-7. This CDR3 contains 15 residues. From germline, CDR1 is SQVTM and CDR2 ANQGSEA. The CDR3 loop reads CSVEVGSSLSYEQYF.

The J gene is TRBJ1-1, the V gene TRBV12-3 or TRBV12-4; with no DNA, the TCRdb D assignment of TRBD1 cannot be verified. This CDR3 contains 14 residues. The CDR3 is CASSLGTGLTEAFF.

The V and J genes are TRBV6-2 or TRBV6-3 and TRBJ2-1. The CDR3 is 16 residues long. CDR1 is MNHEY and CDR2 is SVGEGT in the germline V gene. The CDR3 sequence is CASTESWGGSYNEQFF.

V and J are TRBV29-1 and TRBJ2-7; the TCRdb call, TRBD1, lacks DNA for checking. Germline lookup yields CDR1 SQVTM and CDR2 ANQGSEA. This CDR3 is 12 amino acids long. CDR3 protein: CSVQGGPYEQYF.

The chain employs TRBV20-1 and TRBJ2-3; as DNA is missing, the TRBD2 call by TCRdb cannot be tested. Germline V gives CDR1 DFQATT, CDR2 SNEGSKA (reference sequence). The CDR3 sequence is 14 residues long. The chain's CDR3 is CSAPSGEATDTQYF.

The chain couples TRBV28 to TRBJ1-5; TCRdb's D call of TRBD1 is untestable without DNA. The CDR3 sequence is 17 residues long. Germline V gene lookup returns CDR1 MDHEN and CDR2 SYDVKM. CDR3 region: CAIDGTESIHSNQPQHF.

CDR3: CASRYRGFSSYEQYF. V is TRBV19 and J is TRBJ2-7; TCRdb calls TRBD1, which cannot be checked without DNA. Germline V lookup: CDR1 LNHDA, CDR2 SQIVND (reference sequence). There are 15 residues in the CDR3. The full variable domain, rest sourced from reference TRBV19 and TRBJ2-7, is DGGITQSPKYLFRKEGQNVTLSCEQNLNHDAMYWYRQDPGQGLRLIYYSQIVNDFQKGDIAEGYSVSREKKESFPLTVTSAQKNPTAFYLCASRYRGFSSYEQYFGPGTRLTVT.

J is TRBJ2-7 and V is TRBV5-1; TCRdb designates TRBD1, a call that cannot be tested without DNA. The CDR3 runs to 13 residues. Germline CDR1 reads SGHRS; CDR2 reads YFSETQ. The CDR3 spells CASSWDSSYEQYF.

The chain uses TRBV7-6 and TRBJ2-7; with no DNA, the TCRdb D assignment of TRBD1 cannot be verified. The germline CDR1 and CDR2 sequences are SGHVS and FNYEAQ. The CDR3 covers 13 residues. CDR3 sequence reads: CASSPLLTGEQYF.

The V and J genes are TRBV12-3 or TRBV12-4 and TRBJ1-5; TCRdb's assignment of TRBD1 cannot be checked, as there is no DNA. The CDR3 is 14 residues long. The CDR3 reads CASSLGQDNQPQHF.

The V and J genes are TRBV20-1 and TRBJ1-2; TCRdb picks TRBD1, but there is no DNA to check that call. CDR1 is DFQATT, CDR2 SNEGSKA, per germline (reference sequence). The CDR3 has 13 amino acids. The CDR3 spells CSARSRGDGGYTF.

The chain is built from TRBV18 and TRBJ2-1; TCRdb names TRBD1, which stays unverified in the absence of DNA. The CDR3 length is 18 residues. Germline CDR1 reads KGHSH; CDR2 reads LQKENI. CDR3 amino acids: CASSETLTTGQVYNEQFF.